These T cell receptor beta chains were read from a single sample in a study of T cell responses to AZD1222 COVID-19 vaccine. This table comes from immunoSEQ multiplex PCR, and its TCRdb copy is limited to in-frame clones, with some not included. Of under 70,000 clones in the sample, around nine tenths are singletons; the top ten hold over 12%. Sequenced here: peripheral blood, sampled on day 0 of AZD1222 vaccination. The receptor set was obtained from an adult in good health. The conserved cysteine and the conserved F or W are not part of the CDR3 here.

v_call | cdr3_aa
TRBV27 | ASSLGFGGADTEAF
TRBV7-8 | ASSSNPGTANTGELF
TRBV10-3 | AIREGTNNEQF
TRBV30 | ACETGTRGYT
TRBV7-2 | ASSRELSNQPQH
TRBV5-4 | ASSSDLSYGYT
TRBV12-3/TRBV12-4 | ASSFLTGTEAF
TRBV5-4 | ASSPTGSPSGANVLT
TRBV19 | ASSPGSTDTQY
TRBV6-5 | ASKGGTQPYEQY
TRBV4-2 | ASSPGQGPSSYNEQF
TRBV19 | ASSIEAGKEDTQY
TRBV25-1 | ASSEYYGGRETQY
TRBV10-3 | AISRRGYEQY
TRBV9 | ASSPLGGAALETQY
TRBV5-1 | ASRTDGSSGNTIY
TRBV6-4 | ASSDSLGTEAF
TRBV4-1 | ASSHLTGTGRRYT
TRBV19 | ASSIGTGFTDTQY
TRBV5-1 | ASSLGENTEAF
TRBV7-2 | ASSRAGQAETQY
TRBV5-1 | ASSLGYGRANHGYT
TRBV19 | ASTTGGRNGYGYT
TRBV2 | ASTRGTEAF
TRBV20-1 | SATPRGGYT
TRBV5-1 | ASSSMTGFVSNYGYT
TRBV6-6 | ASSYLRDGHQPQH
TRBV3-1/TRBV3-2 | ASSVDSSYEQY
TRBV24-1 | ATSESYGPANYGYT
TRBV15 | ATSRQTGGASYT
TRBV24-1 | ATGLIWDRGTYNEQF
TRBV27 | ASKSWSVNTEAF
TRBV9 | ASSVEVGGVGNEQF
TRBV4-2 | ASSQEGGTSTDTQY
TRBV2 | ASSQGFTLTEAF
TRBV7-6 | ASSSTSGLKTDTQY
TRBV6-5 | ASSTQTLGRETQY
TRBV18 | ASSPSTQGGRETQY
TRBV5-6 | ASSLLAGGTDTQY